These 30 T cell receptor beta chains came from one sample sequenced in a study of blood T cell repertoires in COVID-19. Produced via immunoSEQ multiplex PCR; TCRdb's table is partial and in-frame only. The sample consists of about 190,000 clones, about nine tenths of them appearing once. The sequencing input was peripheral blood. Receptor source: a man aged 35-49 years with acute or convalescent COVID-19.

J is TRBJ2-7 and V is TRBV7-8; 8 bases agree with TRBD1. J lost 5 bases, V lost 2 bases, and 8 bases had no gene match. Germline V CDR1 and CDR2: SGHVS, FQNEAQ. This CDR3 is 15 amino acids long. The CDR3 is CASSLLGQEFHEQYF. Here the CDR3 DNA reads TGTGCCAGCAGCTTATTGGGACAGGAGTTCCACGAGCAGTACTTC.

This clone came up a few times. The chain links TRBV7-9 to TRBJ2-1; no clear D. The length of the CDR3 is 13 residues. From germline, CDR1 is SEHNR and CDR2 FQNEAQ (reference sequence). The V gene lost 3 bases and the J gene lost 10 bases, with 13 bases spanning the gap. The CDR3 DNA is TGTGCCAGCAGCTTCCGGAGCTCTGGAGAGCAGTTCTTC. Its translation: CASSFRSSGEQFF.

The J gene is TRBJ2-1, the V gene TRBV15; possible D gene TRBD2, 6 bases. Germline CDR1 reads LNHNV; CDR2 reads YYDKDF (reference sequence). V was cut by 0 bases and J by 12 bases, with 12 bases left in between. The CDR3 is 13 amino acids. For the CDR3, the DNA is TGTGCCACCAGCAGAGAAGCGGCGGGGCTGCAGTTCTTC. Its protein is CATSREAAGLQFF. The full variable domain, its missing parts supplied by reference TRBV15 and TRBJ2-1, is DAMVIQNPRYQVTQFGKPVTLSCSQTLNHNVMYWYQQKSSQAPKLLFHYYDKDFNNEADTPDNFQSRRPNTSFCFLDIRSPGLGDTAMYLCATSREAAGLQFFGPGTRLTVL.

In nucleotides, the CDR3 is TGTGCCAGCAGACTGACTTCGAACACTGAAGCTTTCTTT. Its translation is CASRLTSNTEAFF. V gene TRBV28 combines with J gene TRBJ1-1; D gene uncertain. CDR1 and CDR2 from the germline V gene are MDHEN and SYDVKM. CDR3 length equals 13 residues. Trimming took 6 bases from V and 1 from J, leaving 9 bases between them. The full variable domain, completed using reference TRBV28 and TRBJ1-1, is DVKVTQSSRYLVKRTGEKVFLECVQDMDHENMFWYRQDPGLGLRLIYFSYDVKMKEKGDIPEGYSVSREKKERFSLILESASTNQTSMYLCASRLTSNTEAFFGQGTRLTVV.

Remarks on this clone: The sample contains more than one DNA sequence encoding this CDR3. V gene TRBV29-1 combines with J gene TRBJ2-6; 7 bases line up with TRBD2. CDR1 and CDR2 from the germline V gene are SQVTM and ANQGSEA. This CDR3 region has 13 residues. V was clipped by 6 bases and J by 2 bases; unmatched bases: 1. CDR3 coding DNA: TGCAGCGTCGGGGGGACTGGGGCCAACGTCCTGACTTTC. As protein: CSVGGTGANVLTF.

The chain carries TRBV5-3 and TRBJ2-7; 7 nucleotides align to TRBD1. TRBV5-3 is an ORF, and what it does is uncertain. This CDR3 comprises 18 residues. Trimming took 3 bases from V and 0 from J; bases not matched to a gene: 15. The CDR3 protein is CARSSCMRRDRISYEQYF. As DNA, the CDR3 is TGTGCCAGAAGCTCGTGTATGCGCCGGGACAGAATCTCCTACGAGCAGTACTTC.

The chain uses TRBV2 and TRBJ2-1; D gene uncertain. Per germline, CDR1 SNHLY and CDR2 FYNNEI. V lost 3 bases, J lost 4 bases, and 10 bases lay in between. This CDR3 has 14 amino acids. CDR3 sequence (DNA): TGTGCCAGCAGTGAGAGTTCCCGATACAATGAGCAGTTCTTC. Its translation is CASSESSRYNEQFF.

V gene TRBV6-5 combines with J gene TRBJ2-2, with 9 nucleotides matching TRBD1. V was clipped by 4 bases and J by 0 bases; unmatched bases: 3. The CDR3 is 16 residues long. The V gene's germline CDR1 is MNHEY and CDR2 SVGAGI. Here the CDR3 reads CASSSRQGANTGELFF. In nucleotides, the CDR3 is TGTGCCAGCAGTTCTAGACAGGGGGCGAACACCGGGGAGCTGTTTTTT.

The genes are TRBV2 and TRBJ2-1; 12 bases agree with TRBD1. V shed 8 bases and J 6 bases; nucleotides not matched to a gene: 5. From germline, CDR1 is SNHLY and CDR2 FYNNEI. The CDR3 contains 14 residues. This CDR3 is CASLRDRGLNEQFF. DNA of the CDR3: TGTGCCAGCCTTCGGGACAGGGGGCTCAATGAGCAGTTCTTC.

The DNA of the CDR3 is TGTGCCAGCAGTTACTCGAGAAGGGGGATGGGCAATGAGCAGTTCTTC. Translation gives CASSYSRRGMGNEQFF. The V and J genes are TRBV6-6 and TRBJ2-1, with D perhaps matching TRBD1 (6 bases). Per the germline V gene, CDR1 is MNHNY and CDR2 is SVGAGI (reference sequence). Trimming stripped 0 bases from V and 6 bases from J, with 15 bases between. CDR3 size: 16 residues.

This chain connects TRBV28 to TRBJ1-5, with 7 bases lining up with TRBD1. CDR1 is MDHEN, CDR2 SYDVKM, per germline. V trimming: 3 bases; J trimming: 0 bases; junction bases outside the gene matches: 11. This CDR3 is built from 18 residues. The CDR3 coding sequence is TGTGCCAGCAGTTTGGCCAGGGGGGACATGGTTAGCAATCAGCCCCAGCATTTT. Protein sequence: CASSLARGDMVSNQPQHF. The full variable domain, in which reference TRBV28 and TRBJ1-5 provide the parts outside the CDR3, is DVKVTQSSRYLVKRTGEKVFLECVQDMDHENMFWYRQDPGLGLRLIYFSYDVKMKEKGDIPEGYSVSREKKERFSLILESASTNQTSMYLCASSLARGDMVSNQPQHFGDGTRLSIL.

Written as DNA, the CDR3 is TGCGCCAGCAGCGAAACAGGGCTGAACACTGAAGCTTTCTTT. It specifies CASSETGLNTEAFF. The chain is built from TRBV5-1 and TRBJ1-1, with a tentative D call TRBD1 (6 bases). Trimming pared 4 bases from V and 0 bases from J, leaving 10 bases between. This CDR3 contains 14 residues. The germline CDR1 and CDR2 sequences are SGHRS and YFSETQ.

The rearrangement uses TRBV18 and TRBJ2-1; D possibly corresponds to TRBD2 (5 bases). The V end was cut by 2 bases, the J end by 2 bases, with 10 bases between. This CDR3 has 15 amino acids. CDR1 is KGHSH, CDR2 LQKENI, per germline. CDR3 DNA: TGTGCCAGCTCACCAGGGCTAGCTGCCTACAATGAGCAGTTCTTC. It encodes CASSPGLAAYNEQFF.

This clone was recorded only once. The chain carries TRBV28 and TRBJ2-3; 10 nucleotides line up with TRBD2. With 3 bases clipped from V and 4 bases from J, the junction kept 4 bases outside the gene matches. Germline V gene lookup returns CDR1 MDHEN and CDR2 SYDVKM. The CDR3 spans 15 residues. The CDR3 region is CASSFLSGGADTQYF. The CDR3 coding sequence is TGTGCCAGCAGTTTTTTGAGCGGGGGGGCAGATACGCAGTATTTT.

The CDR3, as DNA: TGTGCCAGCAGCCAACAGGGTGACGAGCAGTACTTC. Its protein product is CASSQQGDEQYF. The chain recombines TRBV14 with TRBJ2-7, with D possibly TRBD1 on 5 matching bases. The CDR3 is made up of 12 amino acids. In germline, CDR1 is SGHDN, CDR2 FVKESK. The V end lost 2 bases, the J end lost 5 bases, and 7 bases lay between the germline ends.

The table lists this clone with a count of one. As DNA, the CDR3 is TGTGCCAGCAGCTTGTCGCATGGGTTCAGGGATTGGCGAGAGACCCAGTACTTC. It yields the protein CASSLSHGFRDWRETQYF. This chain links TRBV5-5 with TRBJ2-5; D may be TRBD1 (5 bases). Per germline, CDR1 SGHKS and CDR2 YYEKEE (reference sequence). This CDR3 contains 18 residues. The germline V and J ends were trimmed by 1 base and 4 bases, with 23 bases remaining between them.

The chain employs TRBV3-1 (or the pseudogene TRBV3-2) and TRBJ2-5; the match to TRBD1 covers 10 bases. CDR1 LGHDT and CDR2 YNNKEL come from the germline V gene (reference sequence). The V and J ends lost 4 bases and 4 bases, in that order; junction bases with no gene match: 9. The CDR3 spans 16 residues. The CDR3 sequence: CASSRGTDRGGETQYF. In DNA, the CDR3 is TGTGCCAGCAGCCGCGGAACGGACAGGGGGGGAGAGACCCAGTACTTC.

The V and J genes are TRBV5-6 and TRBJ2-5, with 8 bases fitting TRBD1. Unmatched junction bases numbered 15, after V lost 4 bases and J lost 4 bases. Germline CDR1 SGHDT, CDR2 YYEEEE. The length of the CDR3 is 17 residues. The CDR3 reads CASSDIKDRAAGETQYF. The CDR3 nucleotides are TGTGCCAGCAGCGATATAAAGGACAGGGCAGCGGGAGAGACCCAGTACTTC.

The chain uses TRBV11-3 and TRBJ2-2; D call uncertain. CDR3 length: 14 residues. V was pared by 0 bases and J by 0 bases, with 2 bases between. Germline CDR1 SGHNT, CDR2 YENEEA. In nucleotides, the CDR3 is TGTGCCAGCAGCTTAGACTCGAACACCGGGGAGCTGTTTTTT. Amino acids: CASSLDSNTGELFF.

The V call is TRBV5-1, the J call TRBJ1-2; tentatively, D is TRBD1 (5 bases). This CDR3 spans 13 amino acids. Germline V gene data show CDR1 as SGHRS and CDR2 as YFSETQ. V lost 1 base, J lost 8 bases, and 12 bases lay in between. CDR3 sequence (DNA): TGCGCCAGCAGCTTGATGGGGGGAGGCGGCTACACCTTC. It yields the protein CASSLMGGGGYTF. The whole variable domain, remainder taken from reference TRBV5-1 and TRBJ1-2, is KAGVTQTPRYLIKTRGQQVTLSCSPISGHRSVSWYQQTPGQGLQFLFEYFSETQRNKGNFPGRFSGRQFSNSRSEMNVSTLELGDSALYLCASSLMGGGGYTFGSGTRLTVV.

The rearrangement joins TRBV28 to TRBJ1-3; TRBD1 aligns across 8 bases. Germline CDR1 MDHEN, CDR2 SYDVKM. The CDR3 consists of 17 residues. With 7 bases clipped from V and 0 bases from J, the junction kept 11 bases outside the gene matches. The CDR3 protein is CASTPGQELSSGNTIYF. In DNA form, the CDR3 reads TGTGCCAGCACCCCGGGACAGGAATTGTCCTCTGGAAACACCATATATTTT.

This chain uses TRBV5-4 with TRBJ2-2; 11 nucleotides align to TRBD2. Germline assignment: CDR1 SGHNT and CDR2 YYREEE (reference sequence). The CDR3 contains 15 residues. The junction had 0 bases not matched to a gene; V was cut back by 2 bases and J by 3 bases. CDR3 DNA sequence: TGTGCCAGCAGCTTACTAGCGGGGGACACCGGGGAGCTGTTTTTT. Translated: CASSLLAGDTGELFF. The whole variable domain, remainder taken from reference TRBV5-4 and TRBJ2-2, is ETGVTQSPTHLIKTRGQQVTLRCSSQSGHNTVSWYQQALGQGPQFIFQYYREEENGRGNFPPRFSGLQFPNYSSELNVNALELDDSALYLCASSLLAGDTGELFFGEGSRLTVL.

The gene calls are TRBV6-5 and TRBJ2-2, with D possibly being TRBD1 (6 bases). V was cut by 2 bases and J by 0 bases, with 7 bases left in between. The CDR3 spans 15 residues. Germline V CDR1 and CDR2: MNHEY, SVGAGI. The CDR3 nucleotides read TGTGCCAGCAGTTACGGGACACCGAACACCGGGGAGCTGTTTTTT. This codes for CASSYGTPNTGELFF.

The chain combines TRBV11-2 with TRBJ2-1; 9 bases line up with TRBD1. The CDR3 covers 19 residues. The germline V gene has CDR1 SGHAT and CDR2 FQNNGV. Trimming cost V 5 bases and J 1 base; bases outside gene matches: 15. The CDR3: CASSAGQGTTLRSYNEQFF. The CDR3 DNA is TGTGCCAGCAGCGCGGGACAGGGAACGACGCTAAGATCCTACAATGAGCAGTTCTTC.

The chain joins TRBV6-1 to TRBJ2-5; 12 bases align to TRBD1. Germline CDR1 reads MNHNS; CDR2 reads SASEGT. V lost 4 bases and J lost 2; bases outside the gene matches: 11. This CDR3 has 18 amino acids. The CDR3 loop is CASSGVRDRGRVQETQYF. For the CDR3, the DNA is TGTGCCAGCAGTGGAGTGCGGGACAGGGGGCGCGTGCAAGAGACCCAGTACTTC.

The V and J genes are TRBV6-1 and TRBJ1-2; possible D gene TRBD1, 5 bases. The CDR3 runs 14 residues. V was shortened by 0 bases and J by 5 bases, with 10 bases between the two germline ends. CDR1 and CDR2 from the germline V gene are MNHNS and SASEGT. In nucleotides, the CDR3 is TGTGCCAGCAGTGAAGCGGCAGGGATTTATGGCTACACCTTC. It yields the protein CASSEAAGIYGYTF.

The CDR3: CASSWGQGRQPQHF. CDR3 sequence (DNA): TGTGCCAGCAGCTGGGGACAGGGGAGGCAGCCCCAGCATTTT. V usage is TRBV5-5 and J usage is TRBJ1-5; 10 bases agree with TRBD1. The CDR3 sequence is 14 residues long. The ends lost 3 bases at V and 7 bases at J; junction bases unmatched: 4. Germline V gene sequence: CDR1 SGHKS, CDR2 YYEKEE (reference sequence).

The rearrangement uses TRBV6-1 and TRBJ1-6; D gene ambiguous. Trimming removed 4 bases from V and 5 bases from J, with 15 bases in between. This CDR3 is 16 amino acids long. The germline V gene encodes CDR1 MNHNS and CDR2 SASEGT. The DNA for the CDR3 is TGTGCCAGCAGTGCTCCCCCGGAGGGCAATAATTCACCCCTCCACTTT. It translates to CASSAPPEGNNSPLHF.

The rearrangement uses TRBV7-2 and TRBJ2-7, with D possibly being TRBD2 (6 bases). This CDR3 region has 13 residues. CDR1 is SGHTA, CDR2 FQGNSA, per germline. V was trimmed by 5 bases and J by 6 bases, leaving 14 bases between them. The CDR3 protein is CASSRGRDSEQYF. CDR3 sequence (DNA): TGTGCCAGCAGCAGAGGGCGGGATAGCGAGCAGTACTTC.

The rearrangement joins TRBV4-2 to TRBJ1-5; D possibly corresponds to TRBD1 (6 bases). V lost 4 bases and J 4 bases, leaving 14 bases between the germline ends. The CDR3 is made up of 15 amino acids. Per germline, CDR1 LGHNA and CDR2 YNFKEQ. The CDR3 nucleotides are TGTGCCAGCAGCCCAACAGGGTTTAGGAATCAGCCCCAGCATTTT. This sequence encodes CASSPTGFRNQPQHF.